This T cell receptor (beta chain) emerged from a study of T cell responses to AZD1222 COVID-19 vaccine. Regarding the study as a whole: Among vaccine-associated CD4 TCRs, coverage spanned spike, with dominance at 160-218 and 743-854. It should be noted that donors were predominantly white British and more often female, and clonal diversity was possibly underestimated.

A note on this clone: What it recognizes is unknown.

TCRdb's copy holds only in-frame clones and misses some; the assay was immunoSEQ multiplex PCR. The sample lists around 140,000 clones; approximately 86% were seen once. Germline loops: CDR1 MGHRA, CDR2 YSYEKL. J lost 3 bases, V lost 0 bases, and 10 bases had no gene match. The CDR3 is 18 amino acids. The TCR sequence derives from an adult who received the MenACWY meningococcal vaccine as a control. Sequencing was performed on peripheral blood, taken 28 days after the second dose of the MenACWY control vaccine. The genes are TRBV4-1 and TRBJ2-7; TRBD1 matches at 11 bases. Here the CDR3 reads CASSQDPGQGADRYEQYF. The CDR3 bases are TGCGCCAGCAGCCAAGATCCCGGACAGGGGGCCGATCGCTACGAGCAGTACTTC.